A selection of T cell receptor beta chains follows, all from one sample in a study of T cells in Graves' hyperthyroidism and ophthalmopathy. From the multiplex PCR reads, TCRdb called clonotypes with MiXCR, one entry per CDR3 protein. The table records 500,000 to 650,000 distinct CDR3 sequences, just under 20% of them present only once. The sample was blood. Every receptor here comes from a man aged 40-55 years with Graves' ophthalmopathy. Both conserved end residues are part of each CDR3. D genes are given only for firm matches. The size of a clone is reported for some rows only, either as once, few or many, or as a class for expanded clones.

size	V	D	J	DNA	CDR3
many	TRBV18	.	TRBJ2-7	TGTGCCAGCTCACCCGTAGGAAGGGAGCAGTACTTC	CASSPVGREQYF
many	TRBV11-2	.	TRBJ2-2	TGTGCCAGCAGCTCCCCTAACGGGGCGAACACCGGGGAGCTGTTTTTT	CASSSPNGANTGELFF
.	TRBV7-2	.	TRBJ2-2	TGTGCCAGCAGCCAAGATTGGGAACCAAACACCGGGGAGCTGTTTTTT	CASSQDWEPNTGELFF
.	TRBV28	TRBD1	TRBJ2-2	TGTGCCAGCAGCCATGGGACAGGGGGCGGGGAGCTGTTTTTT	CASSHGTGGGELFF
.	TRBV6-1	TRBD1	TRBJ2-7	TGTGCCAGCGGGTTACAGGGGACCTTCACCTACGAGCAGTACTTC	CASGLQGTFTYEQYF
many	TRBV6-2/TRBV6-3	.	TRBJ2-5	TGTGCCAGCGGACGCCCGGTTCGCCAAGAGACCCAGTACTTC	CASGRPVRQETQYF
.	TRBV4-1	TRBD2	TRBJ2-1	TGCGCCAGCAGCCAAGTTAGCAGCGGGGCCCTCTACAATGAGCAGTTCTTC	CASSQVSSGALYNEQFF
many	TRBV6-1	TRBD2	TRBJ2-5	TGTGCCAGCAGAGGTGGCGGGGGGGCCAGCAGGGAGACCCAGTACTTC	CASRGGGGASRETQYF
.	TRBV20-1	.	TRBJ2-5	TGCAGTGCTCCTGTCGTCAATGGGGAGACCCAGTACTTC	CSAPVVNGETQYF
.	TRBV30	.	TRBJ1-2	TGTGCCTGGAGTGTAGGGAAAGGCTACACCTTC	CAWSVGKGYTF
.	TRBV5-1	TRBD1	TRBJ2-7	TGCGCCAGCAGCCCTCAGGGGGCGGGGAGCTCCTACGAGCAGTACTTC	CASSPQGAGSSYEQYF
.	TRBV28	.	TRBJ1-2	TGTGCCAGCAGTTTTATTGGAGGGATTTATGGCTACACCTTC	CASSFIGGIYGYTF
.	TRBV6-5	.	TRBJ2-1	TGTGCCAGCAGTTACTCGAGCGGTAGCTCCTACAATGAGCAGTTCTTC	CASSYSSGSSYNEQFF
.	TRBV19	.	TRBJ1-4	TGTGCCAGTAGCCATCCCCGCGGAGCTAATGAAAAACTGTTTTTT	CASSHPRGANEKLFF
.	TRBV18	TRBD2	TRBJ2-1	TGTGCCAGCTCACCATGGACTAGCGGGAGAGGGCATGAGCAGTTCTTC	CASSPWTSGRGHEQFF
few	TRBV5-1	.	TRBJ2-5	TGCGCCAGCAGCTTGTACGGGGTCCAAGAGACCCAGTACTTC	CASSLYGVQETQYF
.	TRBV9	.	TRBJ2-3	TGTGCCAGCAGCGCCATAGTTGTTTCAGATACGCAGTATTTT	CASSAIVVSDTQYF
many	TRBV12-3/TRBV12-4	.	TRBJ1-1	TGTGCCAGCAGTTTAGGGGTCGCGTGGGGCATTGGTAACACTGAAGCTTTCTTT	CASSLGVAWGIGNTEAFF
.	TRBV5-8	TRBD1	TRBJ2-2	TGTGCCAGCAGGCCGGACAGGGGGCGGACCGGGGAGCTGTTTTTT	CASRPDRGRTGELFF
many	TRBV6-2/TRBV6-3	.	TRBJ1-1	TGTGCCAGCAGATCTCGAGGAGAGGCTTTCTTT	CASRSRGEAFF
.	TRBV27	TRBD2	TRBJ2-5	TGTGCCAGCAGTCCACTAGCGGGGGGGATACAAGAGACCCAGTACTTC	CASSPLAGGIQETQYF
.	TRBV6-1	.	TRBJ1-6	TGTGCCAGCGGTGCCTCCTATAATTCACCCCTCCACTTT	CASGASYNSPLHF
.	TRBV9	.	TRBJ2-1	TGTGCCAGCAGTTTCGGGGTAGGGAAGGACAATGAGCAGTTCTTC	CASSFGVGKDNEQFF
few	TRBV9	TRBD1	TRBJ1-1	TGTGCCAGCAGCTACGGAGACAGGGGAGTCACTGAAGCTTTCTTT	CASSYGDRGVTEAFF
many	TRBV30	.	TRBJ1-6	TGTGCCTGGATGGGCGCGATTTCACCCCTCCACTTT	CAWMGAISPLHF
.	TRBV12-3/TRBV12-4	TRBD1	TRBJ1-2	TGTGCCAGCAGTTTGTTACCAGGGGGACCCTCGAGCTATGGCTACACCTTC	CASSLLPGGPSSYGYTF
.	TRBV6-1	.	TRBJ2-2	TGTGCCAGCAGTGGGGGGGTGGTTAGGACCGGGGAGCTGTTTTTT	CASSGGVVRTGELFF
few	TRBV7-3	TRBD1	TRBJ1-1	TGTGCCAGCAGCCTAAATCCCGGGACAGGGTTGGTTTTCTTT	CASSLNPGTGLVFF